This TCR beta chain was retrieved from a study of blood T cell repertoires in COVID-19. Study summary: Acute and convalescent COVID-19 samples came from the United States, Italy and Spain. PBMCs, B-cell-depleted T cells, or T cells were the source of the cDNA or gDNA that made up the material.

Trimming pared 2 bases from V and 3 bases from J, leaving 4 bases between. The germline gives CDR1 ENHRY, CDR2 SYGVKD. CDR3 size: 12 residues. Concerning this clone: The same CDR3 also results from other DNA sequences found in this sample.

As handled by the study authors: Amplification with reference gene primers provided the estimates of nucleated cell counts. Generated by immunoSEQ multiplex PCR, the TCRdb table keeps only in-frame clones and is missing some. V and J calls and clone size are those listed in that table; D and trimming were worked out from the DNA. This sample has about 130,000 clones, with about 87% found just once. The clonotype originates from a woman in her sixties with acute or convalescent COVID-19. Sequenced sample: peripheral blood. J is TRBJ2-5 and V is TRBV10-3; no firm D call. In nucleotides, the CDR3 is TGTGCCATCAGTGAGCCCAAAGAGACCCAGTACTTC. Protein sequence: CAISEPKETQYF.